These 28 T cell receptor beta chains share one sample of origin, sequenced in a study of tumor-infiltrating lymphocytes in primary liver carcinoma. Germline DNA was extracted alongside blood RNA, which was obtained from unsorted whole blood. From approximately 0.5 ug of total RNA, TCR beta-specific cDNA was reverse-transcribed using a constant-region primer. Three nested multiplex PCR rounds, a slightly modified ARM-PCR method, built the TCR beta libraries. PCR rounds one and two used TRBV1-TRBV30 forward primers with a C-beta reverse primer for 10 cycles each. Each CDR3 protein is one row after TCRdb ran MiXCR on the multiplex PCR reads. The sample lists more than 150,000 distinct CDR3 sequences; about 55% were seen once. Sequenced input: peripheral blood. Every receptor here comes from a middle-aged man with primary liver carcinoma and hepatitis B virus infection.

This chain connects TRBV14 to TRBJ2-1; D remains ambiguous. The CDR3 spans 14 residues. Per the germline V gene, CDR1 is SGHDN and CDR2 is FVKESK. Trimming took off 0 bases at V and 8 bases at J, with 11 bases between the two ends. CDR3 DNA sequence: TGTGCCAGCAGCCAAGATCAGATTTGGGATGAGCAGTTCTTC. It yields the protein CASSQDQIWDEQFF.

This clonotype was counted only a few times. The CDR3 reads CASSFNEQFF. The CDR3 DNA reads TGTGCCAGCAGCTTCAATGAGCAGTTCTTC. V and J are TRBV7-9 and TRBJ2-1, with D unclear. Germline CDR1 is SEHNR and CDR2 is FQNEAQ (reference sequence). The CDR3 is 10 residues long. Trimming took 3 bases from V and 6 from J, leaving 0 bases between them. Variable domain in full (rest from reference TRBV7-9 and TRBJ2-1): DTGVSQNPRHKITKRGQNVTFRCDPISEHNRLYWYRQTLGQGPEFLTYFQNEAQLEKSRLLSDRFSAERPKGSFSTLEIQRTEQGDSAMYLCASSFNEQFFGPGTRLTVL.

In regard to this clonotype: This clone may be a read error of a much larger clone one base away. The CDR3 carries no conserved terminal phenylalanine or tryptophan, so it likely arises from a read error. The chain joins TRBV29-1 to TRBJ2-6; D ambiguous. The CDR3 contains 15 residues. Germline V gives CDR1 SQVTM, CDR2 ANQGSEA. With 4 bases removed from V and 2 bases from J, the gap between germline ends came to 12 bases. The CDR3 DNA reads as TGCAGCGTTGCGCCGGGTAGGACTGGGGCCAACGTCCTGACTTCC. Residues: CSVAPGRTGANVLTS.

The rearrangement joins TRBV28 to TRBJ2-7; D may be TRBD2 (5 bases). CDR3 length equals 12 residues. The germline CDR1 and CDR2 sequences are MDHEN and SYDVKM. V lost 4 bases and J 6 bases, leaving 10 bases between the germline ends. Here the CDR3 reads CASSSPGVEQYF. The DNA of the CDR3 is TGTGCCAGCAGTTCCCCCGGGGTCGAGCAGTACTTC.

This clonotype was seen many times. This sequence joins TRBV29-1 and TRBJ2-1; TRBD2 agrees at 14 bases. The CDR3 length is 13 residues. The trim removed 7 bases at V and 8 bases at J, leaving 4 bases unmatched. CDR1 is SQVTM and CDR2 is ANQGSEA in the germline V gene. CDR3 in amino acids: CSGGTSGRDEQFF. The CDR3 bases are TGCAGCGGGGGGACTAGCGGGAGAGATGAGCAGTTCTTC.

Notes on this clonotype: Germline is not matched at one junction end, which may reflect a read error. The CDR3 DNA is TGTGCCAGAAGCCTCCGGACTCCTGCCTACGTGCAGTACTTC. Encoded protein: CARSLRTPAYVQYF. The chain combines TRBV11-2 with TRBJ2-7; D perhaps matches TRBD2 (5 bases). Germline V lookup: CDR1 SGHAT, CDR2 FQNNGV. The CDR3 has 14 residues.

The V gene is TRBV24-1, the J gene TRBJ2-2; TRBD2 matches 12 bases. Trimming cost V 4 bases and J 3 bases; bases outside gene matches: 2. The CDR3 is 16 residues long. Germline loops: CDR1 KGHDR, CDR2 SFDVKD. This chain's CDR3 is CATSDWTSGDTGELFF. CDR3 in DNA: TGTGCCACCAGTGACTGGACTAGCGGGGACACCGGGGAGCTGTTTTTT.

The CDR3 is CASTLAGGAWENAEAFF. For the CDR3, the DNA is TGTGCCAGCACCCTAGCAGGGGGCGCCTGGGAAAACGCTGAAGCTTTCTTT. The chain carries TRBV6-4 and TRBJ1-1, with 8 bases aligning to TRBD1. With 7 bases clipped from V and 6 bases from J, the junction kept 19 bases outside the gene matches. This CDR3 comprises 17 residues. Germline V gene lookup returns CDR1 MRHNA and CDR2 SNTAGT.

Notes on this clonotype: This clone may be a read error of a much larger clone one base away. V usage is TRBV11-2 and J usage is TRBJ2-2, with no clear D. The CDR3 length is 14 residues. Per germline, CDR1 SGHAT and CDR2 FQNNGV. The CDR3 coding sequence is TGTACCAGCAGCTTCTTGGTTAGCACCGGGGAGCTGTTTTTT. Translated: CTSSFLVSTGELFF.

V is TRBV19 and J is TRBJ1-4, with TRBD1 matching over 8 bases. Germline assignment: CDR1 LNHDA and CDR2 SQIVND (reference sequence). The CDR3 has 16 residues. CDR3 loop: CDTSRPTQGAGEKLFF. The CDR3 region has the DNA TGTGACACGTCCCGCCCCACCCAGGGGGCTGGAGAAAAACTGTTTTTT.

This clonotype was found a few times. This rearrangement joins TRBV6-6 to TRBJ2-2; 12 bases are a match to TRBD2. In germline, CDR1 is MNHNY, CDR2 SVGAGI (reference sequence). With 5 bases clipped from V and 5 bases from J, the junction kept 6 bases outside the gene matches. The CDR3 totals 16 residues. The CDR3 region is CASSVGLAGQTGELFF. CDR3 in DNA: TGTGCCAGCAGTGTTGGACTAGCGGGACAAACCGGGGAGCTGTTTTTT.

This clonotype has just one count. Just one base apart from a much larger clone, this may be a read error. The rearrangement joins TRBV11-3 to TRBJ2-1; D may be TRBD2 (5 bases). From germline, CDR1 is SGHNT and CDR2 YENEEA. The CDR3 has 14 amino acids. V lost 0 bases and J lost 10, with 13 bases in between. For the CDR3, the DNA is TGTGCCAGCAGCTTAGATTCCCAGCGGCCCGAGCAGTTCTTC. Translating gives CASSLDSQRPEQFF.

In this sample, this clonotype turned up a few times. This chain joins TRBV10-3 and TRBJ2-7; 9 bases align to TRBD1. From germline, CDR1 is ENHRY and CDR2 SYGVKD. The junction had 11 bases not matched to a gene; V was cut back by 4 bases and J by 4 bases. The CDR3 runs to 16 residues. The CDR3 coding sequence is TGTGCCATCAGTGTGACTGGGGGACAGGGTCGATACGAGCAGTACTTC. It encodes CAISVTGGQGRYEQYF.

The chain carries TRBV21-1 and TRBJ2-5; the table's D call, TRBD2, was not checked against the DNA. TRBV21-1 counts as a pseudogene. The length of the CDR3 is 16 residues. CDR3 bases: TGTGCCAGCAGCAAAAACCCTAGCGTCGAACAAGAGACCCAGTACTTC. Translated, it gives CASSKNPSVEQETQYF.

Worth noting for this clonotype: One end of the junction is discordant with germline, which a read error may explain. The V call is TRBV11-2, the J call TRBJ2-2, with D possibly TRBD2 on 7 matching bases. The CDR3 extends over 19 amino acids. Per germline, CDR1 SGHAT and CDR2 FQNNGV. DNA for the CDR3: TGCGCCGGCAGCATTCGTATCCCCCGAGCGGGACACCTCACCGGGGAGCTGTTTTTT. It translates to CAGSIRIPRAGHLTGELFF.

As concerns this clonotype: The junction departs from the called germline gene at one end, perhaps through a read error. This rearrangement joins TRBV29-1 to TRBJ2-3; 11 positions agree with TRBD2. The length of the CDR3 is 16 residues. The V gene's germline CDR1 is SQVTM and CDR2 ANQGSEA. CDR3 region: CSVEEVAGGYADAQYF. CDR3 in DNA: TGCAGCGTTGAAGAGGTAGCGGGAGGGTACGCAGATGCGCAGTATTTT.

J is TRBJ2-5 and V is TRBV4-1, with D possibly TRBD2 on 5 matching bases. Trimming removed 0 bases from V and 6 bases from J, with 17 bases in between. The CDR3 consists of 16 residues. The germline V gene encodes CDR1 MGHRA and CDR2 YSYEKL. The CDR3 spells CASSQDPGPAGQTQYF. In nucleotides, the CDR3 is TGCGCCAGCAGCCAAGATCCAGGCCCTGCGGGCCAGACCCAGTACTTC.

The gene calls are TRBV6-2 or TRBV6-3 and TRBJ2-7; D is undetermined. CDR3 length: 14 amino acids. From germline, CDR1 is MNHEY and CDR2 SVGEGT. The ends were cut back, 2 bases at V and 7 bases at J, with 15 bases in the middle. In nucleotides, the CDR3 is TGTGCCAGCAGTTACACCGACACCTCCCTGGAGCAGTACTTC. The encoded protein is CASSYTDTSLEQYF.

This chain connects TRBV10-3 to TRBJ2-1; D is uncertain. The CDR3 totals 16 residues. Looked up from germline, CDR1 is ENHRY and CDR2 is SYGVKD. Trimming took off 4 bases at V and 5 bases at J, with 18 bases between the two ends. CDR3 DNA sequence: TGTGCCATCAGTGTGTCGGGCGGCCAAGGCGACAATGAGCAGTTCTTC. Translating it yields CAISVSGGQGDNEQFF.

In this sample, this clonotype turned up a few times. The V and J genes are TRBV4-2 and TRBJ1-4; D gene uncertain. Germline values: CDR1 LGHNA, CDR2 YNFKEQ. The V end lost 4 bases, the J end lost 0 bases, and 9 bases lay between the germline ends. The CDR3 sequence is 15 residues long. CDR3 region: CASSLTPATNEKLFF. For the CDR3, the DNA is TGTGCCAGCAGCCTGACTCCAGCAACTAATGAAAAACTGTTTTTT.

With regard to this clonotype: Because the CDR3 is missing its conserved closing phenylalanine or tryptophan, this is likely a read error. The chain's CDR3 is CASSYSMGRVAFY. CDR3 bases: TGTGCCAGCAGTTACTCGATGGGCAGGGTGGCTTTCTAT. This chain uses TRBV6-1 with TRBJ1-1, with TRBD1 as a possible D gene (5 bases). V was clipped by 5 bases and J by 11 bases, with 18 bases between them. The CDR3 has 13 residues. The germline CDR1 and CDR2 sequences are MNHNS and SASEGT.

This clonotype was seen ten or more times. The chain employs TRBV10-3 and TRBJ2-3, with D uncertain. Between the trimmed V and J ends, which lost 4 bases and 2 bases, there was a span of 7 bases. This CDR3 is built from 13 residues. CDR1 and CDR2 from the germline V gene are ENHRY and SYGVKD. CDR3 DNA sequence: TGTGCCATCAGTGGGGGATCCACAGATACGCAGTATTTT. This encodes CAISGGSTDTQYF.

As regards this clonotype: One end of the junction fails to match germline, which may point to a read error. The rearrangement joins TRBV28 to TRBJ2-7; 8 bases line up with TRBD2. The length of the CDR3 is 14 residues. Germline V gene data show CDR1 as MDHEN and CDR2 as SYDVKM. Here the CDR3 DNA reads TGTGTCAGCAGTGTGCAAGCGGGAGTCTACGAGCAGTACTTC. Protein: CVSSVQAGVYEQYF.

This clonotype was counted many times. The CDR3 DNA follows: TGTGCCAGCAGCCCGGGACTAGCGGGAGGCTACGAGCAGTACTTC. It encodes CASSPGLAGGYEQYF. This chain links TRBV11-2 with TRBJ2-7; 15 positions match TRBD2. The CDR3 length is 15 residues. With V trimmed by 5 bases and J by 3 bases, 2 bases remained unmatched. The V gene's germline CDR1 is SGHAT and CDR2 FQNNGV.

About this clonotype itself: Relative to the germline gene, one junction end is altered; a read error may explain this. The genes are TRBV29-1 and TRBJ2-5; TRBD1 agrees at 8 bases. The CDR3 consists of 14 residues. Germline CDR1 SQVTM, CDR2 ANQGSEA. CDR3 protein: CSASRQGLPETQNF. The CDR3 DNA is TGCAGCGCGTCCCGACAGGGGCTTCCAGAGACCCAGAACTTC.

As for this clonotype: The conserved phenylalanine or tryptophan normally closing the CDR3 is absent here, so this likely arose from a read error. This sequence joins TRBV11-2 and TRBJ2-7; possible D gene TRBD1, 5 bases. With 3 bases removed from V and 4 bases from J, the gap between germline ends came to 7 bases. This CDR3 region has 12 residues. CDR1 and CDR2 from the germline V gene are SGHAT and FQNNGV. The CDR3 nucleotides read TGTGCCAGCAGCTTGCAGGGTTACGAGCAGTACTCC. Residues: CASSLQGYEQYS.

This clonotype was recorded once. A single base separates this from a much larger clone, so it may be a read error. V gene TRBV29-1 combines with J gene TRBJ2-3, with D maybe TRBD1 (7 bases). Per the germline V gene, CDR1 is SQVTM and CDR2 is ANQGSEA. The CDR3 is 13 residues long. The CDR3: CSVQEGAPDTRYF. The CDR3 region has the DNA TGCAGCGTTCAGGAGGGGGCCCCAGATACGCGGTATTTT.

This clonotype was seen a few times. A clone one base away is much larger, so this may be a read error. CDR3 DNA: TGTGCCAGCAGCTTTTTTTGGGGGCTGTCGGACACTGAAGCTTTCTTT. Protein: CASSFFWGLSDTEAFF. This chain connects TRBV11-2 to TRBJ1-1; D is possibly TRBD1 (6 bases). The CDR3 has 16 residues. Germline lookup yields CDR1 SGHAT and CDR2 FQNNGV. V was trimmed by 3 bases and J by 3 bases, leaving 17 bases between them.